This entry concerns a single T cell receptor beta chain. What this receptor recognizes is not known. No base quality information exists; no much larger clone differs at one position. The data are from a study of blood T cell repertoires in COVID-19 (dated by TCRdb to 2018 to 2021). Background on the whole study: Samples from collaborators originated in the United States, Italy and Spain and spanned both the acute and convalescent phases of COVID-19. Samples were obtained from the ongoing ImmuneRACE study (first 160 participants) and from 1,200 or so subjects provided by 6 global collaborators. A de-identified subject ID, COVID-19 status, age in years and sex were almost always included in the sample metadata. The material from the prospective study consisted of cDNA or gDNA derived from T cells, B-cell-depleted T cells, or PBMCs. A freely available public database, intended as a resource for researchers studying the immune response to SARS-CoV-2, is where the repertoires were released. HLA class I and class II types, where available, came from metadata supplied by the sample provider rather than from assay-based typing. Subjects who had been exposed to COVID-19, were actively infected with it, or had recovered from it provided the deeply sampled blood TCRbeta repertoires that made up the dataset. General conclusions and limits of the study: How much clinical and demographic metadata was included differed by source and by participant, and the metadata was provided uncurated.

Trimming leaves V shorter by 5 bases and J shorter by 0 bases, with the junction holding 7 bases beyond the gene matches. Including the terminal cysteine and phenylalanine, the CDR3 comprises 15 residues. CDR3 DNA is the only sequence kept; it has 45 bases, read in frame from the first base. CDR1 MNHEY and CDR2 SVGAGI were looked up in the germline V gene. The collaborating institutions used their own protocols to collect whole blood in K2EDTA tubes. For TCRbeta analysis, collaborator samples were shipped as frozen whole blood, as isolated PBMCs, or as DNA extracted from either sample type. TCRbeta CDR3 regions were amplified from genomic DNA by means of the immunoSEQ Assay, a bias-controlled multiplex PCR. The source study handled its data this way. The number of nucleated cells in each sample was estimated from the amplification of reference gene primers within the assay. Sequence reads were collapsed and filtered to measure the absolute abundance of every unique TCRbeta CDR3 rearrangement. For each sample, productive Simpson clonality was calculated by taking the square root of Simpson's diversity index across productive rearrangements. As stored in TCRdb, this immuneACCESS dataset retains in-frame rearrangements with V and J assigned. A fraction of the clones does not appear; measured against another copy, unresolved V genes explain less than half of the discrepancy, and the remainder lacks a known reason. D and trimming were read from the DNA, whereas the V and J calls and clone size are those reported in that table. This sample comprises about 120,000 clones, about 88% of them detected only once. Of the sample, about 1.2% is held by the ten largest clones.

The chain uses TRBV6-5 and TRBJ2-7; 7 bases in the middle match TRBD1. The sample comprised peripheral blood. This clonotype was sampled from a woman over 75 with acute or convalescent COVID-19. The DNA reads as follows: TGTGCCAGCAGTCCCAGACAGGGATCCTCCTACGAGCAGTACTTC. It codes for CASSPRQGSSYEQYF.